One sample yielded the 27 T cell receptor beta chains listed below, sequenced in a study of shared clonotypes between healthy human individuals. Method: immunoSEQ multiplex PCR; TCRdb's copy keeps in-frame clones and lacks some. The table shows millions of clones, with 85% to 95% occurring only once. Sample: naive CD4+ T cells sorted from blood. Subset given: CD45RA+ positively selected. These receptors originate from a man aged 18-30 years in good health.

The rearrangement joins TRBV11-2 to TRBJ1-1, with TRBD1 matching 7 bases. CDR1 and CDR2 from the germline V gene are SGHAT and FQNNGV. The J segment lost 1 base and the V segment lost 1 base, leaving 6 bases of the junction unmatched. This CDR3 contains 16 residues. CDR3 DNA sequence: TGTGCCAGCAGCTTAGCGGCAGGGGGGGCGAACACTGAAGCTTTCTTT. Translated, it gives CASSLAAGGANTEAFF.

J is TRBJ1-4 and V is TRBV5-4; 11 bases fit TRBD1. Germline CDR1 and CDR2: SGHNT and YYREEE (reference sequence). The CDR3 is made up of 14 amino acids. V shed 5 bases and J 7 bases; nucleotides not matched to a gene: 4. The CDR3 DNA sequence: TGTGCCAGCAGGGCCGGGACAGGGGGTGAAAAACTGTTTTTT. It translates to CASRAGTGGEKLFF.

This clone has just a few counts. The DNA of the CDR3 is TGTGCCAGCAGCTTAAGTTATGGTGCTATTAAAGAGACCCAGTACTTC. As protein: CASSLSYGAIKETQYF. The genes are TRBV11-2 and TRBJ2-5; D is unresolved. The CDR3 contains 16 residues. Deletions cut 2 bases from V and 3 bases from J, with 16 bases between. CDR1 SGHAT and CDR2 FQNNGV come from the germline V gene.

This chain uses TRBV5-4 with TRBJ2-7, with unresolved D. This CDR3 is 13 amino acids long. Germline V lookup: CDR1 SGHNT, CDR2 YYREEE (reference sequence). Trimming removed 1 base from V and 3 bases from J, with 8 bases in between. The CDR3 nucleotides read TGTGCCAGCAGCTTGATCAGTAACTACGAGCAGTACTTC. Protein: CASSLISNYEQYF.

The chain joins TRBV6-1 to TRBJ2-2; 9 nucleotides match TRBD1. This CDR3 spans 16 amino acids. Germline CDR1 reads MNHNS; CDR2 reads SASEGT. V was clipped by 4 bases and J by 6 bases; unmatched bases: 9. CDR3 in amino acids: CASSVAGTGTPGELFF. CDR3 coding DNA: TGTGCCAGCAGTGTAGCCGGGACAGGGACCCCCGGGGAGCTGTTTTTT.

CDR3 loop: CASSPGGGHSYNEQFF. DNA for the CDR3: TGTGCCAGCAGCCCCGGGGGGGGCCACTCCTACAATGAGCAGTTCTTC. The rearrangement links TRBV5-5 to TRBJ2-1, with 8 nucleotides matching TRBD2. Germline V gene lookup returns CDR1 SGHKS and CDR2 YYEKEE (reference sequence). CDR3 length: 16 residues. V dropped 4 bases and J dropped 0; count of bases not matched to a gene: 6. The full variable domain, with the rest looked up from reference TRBV5-5 and TRBJ2-1, is DAGVTQSPTHLIKTRGQQVTLRCSPISGHKSVSWYQQVLGQGPQFIFQYYEKEERGRGNFPDRFSARQFPNYSSELNVNALLLGDSALYLCASSPGGGHSYNEQFFGPGTRLTVL.

The CDR3 loop is CASSEDAGAIQPQHF. CDR3 sequence (DNA): TGTGCCAGCAGTGAAGATGCGGGGGCGATTCAGCCCCAGCATTTT. The chain links TRBV2 to TRBJ1-5; possibly TRBD1 for D (6 bases). Trimming took 1 base from V and 6 from J, leaving 13 bases between them. The V gene's germline CDR1 is SNHLY and CDR2 FYNNEI. This CDR3 contains 15 residues.

The gene calls are TRBV9 and TRBJ2-1; 14 bases agree with TRBD2. The CDR3 is made up of 15 amino acids. After removal of 0 bases from V and 11 bases from J, the junction contained 4 bases not matched to a gene. Per the germline V gene, CDR1 is SGDLS and CDR2 is YYNGEE. CDR3 loop: CASSVGGLAGVKQFF. The DNA of the CDR3 is TGTGCCAGCAGCGTAGGGGGACTAGCGGGAGTTAAGCAGTTCTTC.

Details on this clone: The sample carries other DNA sequences with the same CDR3. The J gene is TRBJ1-4, the V gene TRBV7-8, with unresolved D. V was shortened by 1 base and J by 8 bases, with 8 bases between the two germline ends. This CDR3 contains 13 residues. The germline gives CDR1 SGHVS, CDR2 FQNEAQ. CDR3 sequence reads: CASSLGGREKLFF. The CDR3, as DNA: TGTGCCAGCAGCTTAGGGGGAAGAGAAAAACTGTTTTTT.

This chain connects TRBV19 to TRBJ1-6; 10 nucleotides align to TRBD1. Losses at the gene ends were 4 bases for V and 9 bases for J; bases not matched to a gene: 6. The CDR3 is made up of 15 amino acids. Germline lookup yields CDR1 LNHDA and CDR2 SQIVND (reference sequence). CDR3 sequence (DNA): TGTGCCAGTAGTACCGACAGGGGGCAGGTTTCACCCCTCCACTTT. It translates to CASSTDRGQVSPLHF.

This clone was recorded only once. The chain has TRBV5-3 and TRBJ1-1; weak D call: TRBD1 (6 bases). TRBV5-3 carries the ORF label, with uncertain function. This CDR3 spans 16 amino acids. The V gene lost 0 bases and the J gene lost 10 bases, with 22 bases spanning the gap. CDR3 region: CARSLVSPDSWGPAFF. As DNA, the CDR3 is TGTGCCAGAAGCTTGGTGTCCCCGGACAGCTGGGGCCCAGCTTTCTTT.

The chain joins TRBV4-3 to TRBJ2-7, with D perhaps matching TRBD2 (5 bases). This CDR3 comprises 18 residues. CDR1 LGHNA and CDR2 YSLEER come from the germline V gene. The germline V and J ends were trimmed by 4 bases and 2 bases, with 24 bases remaining between them. The CDR3 sequence: CASSLRPPTAGYTYEQYF. CDR3 in DNA: TGCGCCAGCAGCCTGAGACCTCCGACGGCGGGTTACACCTACGAGCAGTACTTC.

The chain employs TRBV7-9 and TRBJ1-5, with TRBD1 identical over 8 bases. The CDR3 loop spans 15 amino acids. Germline CDR1 and CDR2: SEHNR and FQNEAQ (reference sequence). J was trimmed by 2 bases and V by 3 bases; bases with no gene match: 3. The CDR3 loop is CASSLDRDGNQPQHF. CDR3 DNA sequence: TGTGCCAGCAGCTTGGACAGGGACGGCAATCAGCCCCAGCATTTT.

Turning to this clone: The same CDR3 arises from other DNA sequences in this sample as well. This sequence joins TRBV29-1 and TRBJ1-2; D is ambiguous. The CDR3 contains 11 residues. Germline V gene sequence: CDR1 SQVTM, CDR2 ANQGSEA. V was shortened by 3 bases and J by 4 bases, with 6 bases between the two germline ends. CDR3 coding DNA: TGCAGCGTTGACCCCGGCTATGGCTACACCTTC. This gives the protein CSVDPGYGYTF.

The chain uses TRBV10-3 and TRBJ1-2; possible D gene TRBD1, 5 bases. Germline V lookup: CDR1 ENHRY, CDR2 SYGVKD. Trimming left V 5 bases short and J 4 bases short, with 11 bases between. The CDR3 spans 13 residues. The CDR3 protein is CAISSAGSYGYTF. In DNA form, the CDR3 reads TGTGCCATCAGTTCCGCAGGGAGCTATGGCTACACCTTC.

J is TRBJ1-1 and V is TRBV4-1; 7 positions agree with TRBD1. After removal of 2 bases from V and 4 bases from J, the junction contained 7 bases not matched to a gene. Germline V gene lookup returns CDR1 MGHRA and CDR2 YSYEKL. The CDR3 sequence is 15 residues long. The DNA of the CDR3 is TGCGCCAGCAGCCAACCCTTGACAGGGACCACTGAAGCTTTCTTT. Amino acids: CASSQPLTGTTEAFF.

This chain links TRBV6-5 with TRBJ1-2; D uncertain. Germline lookup yields CDR1 MNHEY and CDR2 SVGAGI. Trimming removed 10 bases at V and 4 bases at J, with 19 bases between. The CDR3 is 14 amino acids. The CDR3 reads CATIRAAGRYGYTF. The CDR3, as DNA: TGTGCCACCATAAGGGCGGCAGGCCGCTATGGCTACACCTTC.

The CDR3 reads CSVGPGQMITEAFF. CDR3 sequence (DNA): TGCAGCGTCGGACCGGGACAGATGATAACTGAAGCTTTCTTT. The chain joins TRBV29-1 to TRBJ1-1, with TRBD1 matching 7 bases. The CDR3 has 14 residues. Germline V CDR1 and CDR2: SQVTM, ANQGSEA. V lost 6 bases, J lost 5 bases, and 12 bases stayed unmatched.

This rearrangement joins TRBV19 to TRBJ1-1; D is unresolved. The length of the CDR3 is 13 residues. V lost 3 bases and J lost 5, with 10 bases in between. CDR1 and CDR2 (germline): LNHDA, SQIVND (reference sequence). The CDR3 DNA sequence: TGTGCCAGTAGTATTAGGGTCCCGACTGAAGCTTTCTTT. Its translation: CASSIRVPTEAFF.

The rearrangement uses TRBV21-1 and TRBJ1-5. TRBV21-1 is a pseudogene. CDR3 length: 14 amino acids. The CDR3 nucleotides read TGTGCCAGCAGCAACCGGGACGGACCGAAGCCCCAGCATTTT. This codes for CASSNRDGPKPQHF.

V and J are TRBV5-1 and TRBJ1-2; 8 bases align to TRBD1. The V segment lost 4 bases and the J segment 0 bases; nucleotides outside the gene matches: 5. Germline V gene lookup returns CDR1 SGHRS and CDR2 YFSETQ. The CDR3 is made up of 15 amino acids. In nucleotides, the CDR3 is TGCGCCAGCAGCCCAGGGACAGGAGCTAACTATGGCTACACCTTC. Translation gives CASSPGTGANYGYTF.

V is TRBV5-4 and J is TRBJ2-7; no firm D call. V lost 0 bases and J lost 3, with 7 bases in between. This CDR3 comprises 13 residues. Germline lookup yields CDR1 SGHNT and CDR2 YYREEE (reference sequence). The CDR3 region is CASSLEWDYEQYF. The CDR3 bases are TGTGCCAGCAGCTTGGAGTGGGACTACGAGCAGTACTTC.

This chain joins TRBV5-3 and TRBJ1-2; TRBD1 might be the D (6 bases). TRBV5-3 is assigned to the ORF class and has an uncertain function. The CDR3 sequence is 15 residues long. With 4 bases removed from V and 5 bases from J, the gap between germline ends came to 18 bases. The chain's CDR3 is CARSPKDSRSYGYTF. The CDR3 DNA sequence: TGTGCCAGAAGCCCTAAGGACAGTCGGTCGTATGGCTACACCTTC.

The chain carries TRBV19 and TRBJ1-6; possibly TRBD1 for D (5 bases). Trimming pared 5 bases from V and 3 bases from J, leaving 11 bases between. Germline lookup yields CDR1 LNHDA and CDR2 SQIVND (reference sequence). This CDR3 has 15 residues. The CDR3 DNA sequence: TGTGCCAGTAGTGGGGGTTACAACTATAATTCACCCCTCCACTTT. Its translation is CASSGGYNYNSPLHF.

As for this clone: Other DNA variants within this sample encode the same CDR3. The genes are TRBV6-6 and TRBJ1-4; D remains ambiguous. This CDR3 has 12 amino acids. With 0 bases removed from V and 8 bases from J, the gap between germline ends came to 4 bases. Germline V lookup: CDR1 MNHNY, CDR2 SVGAGI (reference sequence). CDR3 in DNA: TGTGCCAGCAGTTACTCGAACGAAAAACTGTTTTTT. Its protein product is CASSYSNEKLFF.

The V gene is TRBV6-1, the J gene TRBJ2-5; D ambiguous. V lost 3 bases and J lost 5, with 19 bases in between. Per the germline V gene, CDR1 is MNHNS and CDR2 is SASEGT. The CDR3 is 16 residues long. For the CDR3, the DNA is TGTGCCAGCAGTGACCCGATAGGGCGCACCGTGGAGACCCAGTACTTC. Amino acid sequence: CASSDPIGRTVETQYF.

V and J are TRBV6-6 and TRBJ2-5; TRBD1 matches at 10 bases. This CDR3 has 16 amino acids. V lost 2 bases to trimming and J lost 0 bases; unmatched junction nucleotides: 3. Looked up from germline, CDR1 is MNHNY and CDR2 is SVGAGI (reference sequence). The CDR3 DNA follows: TGTGCCAGCAGTTACCCCGGGACAGGGGACCAAGAGACCCAGTACTTC. This translates into CASSYPGTGDQETQYF.